Sequencing of this T cell receptor beta chain was carried out in a study of T-cell memory formation after mild COVID-19. Study at large: Clusters were largely donor specific.

Turning to this clonotype: What it binds is not known.

Using constant-segment primers, 5'RACE produced TCR alpha and TCR beta cDNA libraries carrying sample barcodes and UMIs. TCRdb re-called the 5' RACE reads with MiXCR, one entry per CDR3 protein. The profile shows more than 250,000 distinct CDR3 sequences, roughly 18% of them singletons. General study findings and limits: Still unconfirmed is whether the second-wave clones peaking on day 37 recognized SARS-CoV-2. The CD4+ clones that contracted clustered mainly within CM and EM, and the CD8+ clones concentrated in EMRA.

Looked up from germline, CDR1 is MNHEY and CDR2 is SMNVEV (reference sequence). CDR3 length: 17 amino acids. V lost 3 bases, J lost 6 bases, and 20 bases lay in between. The sequenced sample was PBMCs or a T cell subset sorted from them (not recorded which). J is TRBJ2-2 and V is TRBV27; D is perhaps TRBD2 (5 bases). This clonotype was obtained from a man between 18 and 29 years old who had mild COVID-19 (a few samples of this study predate the infection). Cell type and time point are not known. The CDR3 bases are TGTGCCAGCAGTTTCAGCCCCGGGAACATCGGGTCCGGGGAGCTGTTTTTT. It yields the protein CASSFSPGNIGSGELFF.